The sequence of this T cell receptor beta chain was determined in a study of blood T cell repertoires in COVID-19. Study overall: The origin of the acute and convalescent COVID-19 samples was the United States, Italy and Spain. Nucleic acid was either cDNA or gDNA, and it came from T cells, B-cell-depleted T cells, or PBMCs.

In the authors' methods: Using reference gene primer amplification, nucleated cell counts were estimated. TCRdb's copy holds only in-frame clones and misses some; the assay was immunoSEQ multiplex PCR. V and J calls and clone size are as listed in that table; D and trimming were resolved from the DNA. The profile shows fewer than 200,000 clones, roughly 86% of them singletons. The sequenced material came from peripheral blood. This TCR was recovered from a man in his forties who had recovered from COVID-19.

This CDR3 is CATSPGLGTQTQYF. Written as DNA, the CDR3 is TGTGCCACCAGCCCGGGACTAGGTACCCAGACCCAGTACTTC. This sequence joins TRBV15 and TRBJ2-5; 8 bases fit TRBD2. The CDR3 spans 14 residues. The V segment lost 5 bases and the J segment 6 bases; nucleotides outside the gene matches: 8. Germline assignment: CDR1 LNHNV and CDR2 YYDKDF (reference sequence).